A single T cell receptor beta chain is shown here with its context. This clone was seen just once. Its target antigen remains unknown. No qualities accompany the bases; no much larger clone lies one base away. Checkpoint therapy began 14 to 28 days after autologous transplant, with ipilimumab given at 1 mg/kg intravenously on day 1 of selected weeks. Patients received nivolumab at 3 mg/kg intravenously on day 1 of weeks 1, 4, 7, 10, and every two weeks through week 26. The study was a Phase Ib clinical trial testing combined checkpoint inhibition with ipilimumab and nivolumab as consolidation after autologous stem cell transplantation. The library was made by the immunoSEQ multiplex PCR assay. This immuneACCESS table, as held by TCRdb, lists in-frame sequences with V and J called but not all clones. Of the missing ones, under half trace to an unresolved V gene in checked studies; the others have no known cause. For this sample the table gives 84,000 or so clones, of which approximately 86% were detected only once. Together, the top ten hold around 2% of the sample.

Spanning cysteine to phenylalanine, the CDR3 consists of 15 amino acids. Just CDR3 DNA is preserved here, 45 bases in frame from base 1. Reading the germline V gene gives CDR1 LGHNA and CDR2 YNFKEQ. These data belong to a study of ipilimumab plus nivolumab after autologous stem cell transplantation (dated by TCRdb to the early 2020s). Study-level background: A median of roughly five ipilimumab doses and roughly eight nivolumab doses was received by trial patients. Patients in the trial were undergoing autologous transplant and had high-risk diffuse large B cell lymphoma, mature T cell lymphoma, or multiple myeloma. Primary refractory and relapsed disease were included in the DLBCL cohort, with 18-month progression-free survival of approximately 86% and 30%, respectively. The intent-to-treat population of the trial was made up of thirty-five patients. The investigation overall reported the following: Combined checkpoint inhibition as post-transplant consolidation was concluded by the authors to appear tolerable. The authors stated that profiles of the T cell receptor repertoire, regulatory T cell phenotype and gut microbiota provided a biologic rationale for studying this approach further.

The sequence derives from a male donor with diffuse large B-cell lymphoma. The chain employs TRBV4-2 and TRBJ2-5, and TRBD1 matches 8 of the central bases. The assigned J gene may be wrong: the sequence end matches TRBJ2-7 better. This specimen consisted of PBMCs, obtained in a trial of ipilimumab plus nivolumab as post-transplant consolidation. The CDR3 here reads CASSQTRQGNYEQYF. The nucleotide sequence reads as follows: TGTGCCAGCAGCCAAACCCGACAGGGGAACTACGAGCAGTACTTC.